The sequence of this TCR beta chain was determined in a study of blood T cells in healthy people across ages. Whole-study results and caveats: In long-lived donors, naive CD4+ cell counts and diversity exceeded those of aged donors.

Every donor contributed about 10 milliliters of peripheral blood by blood draw. Per sample, a minimum of 6 million PBMCs were isolated. Concerning this clonotype itself: What it binds is not known.

Germline-derived CDR1 and CDR2 are MNHEY and SVGEGT. Trimming left V 1 base short and J 3 bases short, with 10 bases between. This CDR3 is built from 15 residues. A second PCR, run for roughly 6 to 11 cycles, used a sample-barcoded 5' primer plus a J-beta primer mix. MiXCR, run by TCRdb on the 5' RACE reads, gives a single entry per CDR3 protein. The top ten hold under 15% of the sample, which has roughly 930,000 distinct CDR3 sequences, around 48% seen once. This TCR came from a man aged 25-45 years in good health. This sequence joins TRBV6-2 or TRBV6-3 and TRBJ1-5, with D possibly TRBD1 on 5 matching bases. The source material was blood. The CDR3 nucleotides read TGTGCCAGCAGTTACTACCGACAGCCCAATCAGCCCCAGCATTTT. Translation gives CASSYYRQPNQPQHF.